This T cell receptor (beta chain) comes out of a study of cytomegalovirus exposure and HLA in healthy donors. Study conclusions and caveats: In a later analysis, CMV-associated beta chains were mostly HLA-associated, it appeared. Later, an analysis showed that TCR beta chains associated with HLA were more clonally expanded than others that were equally common. Later genetic work tied a missense DCLRE1C variant to beta-chain V and J trimming.

In the PCR, 60 Vbeta and 13 Jbeta primers were used. Sequenced by immunoSEQ multiplex PCR; TCRdb stores in-frame clones only, minus some. The data hold about 90,000 clones, with 50% to 75% observed a single time. This clone was seen only once. Its antigen is currently unknown. This CDR3 has 18 amino acids. Germline CDR1 is SEHNR and CDR2 is FQNEAQ (reference sequence). V was pared by 2 bases and J by 5 bases, with 25 bases between. At the time of sampling, donors were nominally healthy, though unrecorded immune exposures were likely. The chain joins TRBV7-9 to TRBJ2-7; tentative D call: TRBD2 (6 bases). This clonotype was sampled from a man aged 30 to 39 in good health and CMV-seronegative. The specimen sequenced was PBMCs. The CDR3 here is CASSLHGILRGGAHEQYF. Written as DNA, the CDR3 is TGTGCCAGCAGCTTACATGGGATCTTGAGGGGAGGTGCCCACGAGCAGTACTTC.